What follows are 2 T cell receptor beta chains derived from one specimen sequenced in a study of T cells in Graves' hyperthyroidism and ophthalmopathy. RNA transcripts provided the source from which TCR beta CDR3 regions were amplified. HTBI primers were employed in a first-round RT-PCR of the TCR CDR3. One entry per CDR3 protein results from TCRdb running MiXCR on the multiplex PCR reads. This sample has 300,000 to 500,000 distinct CDR3 sequences; more than 13% occur once, and the top ten carry over 25%. Sequencing input: blood. Source of these receptors: a young woman with Graves' hyperthyroidism.

This clonotype was seen only a few times. The J gene is TRBJ2-3, the V gene TRBV5-1; D unresolved. Looked up from germline, CDR1 is SGHRS and CDR2 is YFSETQ. The CDR3 spans 13 residues. V was cut by 5 bases and J by 6 bases, with 13 bases left in between. CDR3 sequence (DNA): TGCGCCAGCAGTTACGATCAATACGATACGCAGTATTTT. Its protein is CASSYDQYDTQYF. The full variable domain, in which reference TRBV5-1 and TRBJ2-3 provide the parts outside the CDR3, is KAGVTQTPRYLIKTRGQQVTLSCSPISGHRSVSWYQQTPGQGLQFLFEYFSETQRNKGNFPGRFSGRQFSNSRSEMNVSTLELGDSALYLCASSYDQYDTQYFGPGTRLTVL.

The V and J genes are TRBV14 and TRBJ2-2; D remains ambiguous. The V end lost 4 bases, the J end lost 3 bases, and 6 bases lay between the germline ends. Germline CDR1 is SGHDN and CDR2 is FVKESK. The CDR3 totals 13 residues. Here the CDR3 reads CASSPDHTGELFF. CDR3 DNA sequence: TGTGCCAGCAGCCCCGACCACACCGGGGAGCTGTTTTTT.